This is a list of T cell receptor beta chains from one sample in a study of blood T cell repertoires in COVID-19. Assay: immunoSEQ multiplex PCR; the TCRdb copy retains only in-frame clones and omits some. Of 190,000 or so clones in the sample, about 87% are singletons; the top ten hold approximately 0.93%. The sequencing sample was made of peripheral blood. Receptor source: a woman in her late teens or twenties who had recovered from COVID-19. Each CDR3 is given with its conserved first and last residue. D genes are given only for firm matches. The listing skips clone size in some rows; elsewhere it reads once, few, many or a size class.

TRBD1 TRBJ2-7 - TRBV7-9 CASSLGQGYYEQYF TGTGCCAGCAGCTTAGGACAGGGATACTACGAGCAGTACTTC
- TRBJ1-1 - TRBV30 CAWRGDMNTEAFF TGTGCCTGGAGAGGGGACATGAACACTGAAGCTTTCTTT
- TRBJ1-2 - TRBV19 CASSTPPGMDYGYTF TGTGCCAGTAGTACCCCCCCGGGGATGGACTATGGCTACACCTTC
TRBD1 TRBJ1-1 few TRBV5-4 CASSRGTGVMNTEAFF TGTGCCAGCAGCCGGGGGACAGGCGTCATGAACACTGAAGCTTTCTTT
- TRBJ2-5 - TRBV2 CASSEGGSQETQYF TGTGCCAGCAGTGAAGGTGGCAGCCAAGAGACCCAGTACTTC
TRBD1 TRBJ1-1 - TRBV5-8 CASSFPRQGRGTEAFF TGTGCCAGCAGCTTCCCAAGACAGGGGCGGGGAACTGAAGCTTTCTTT
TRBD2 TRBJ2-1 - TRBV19 CASSLLAGGVFF TGTGCCAGTAGTCTACTAGCGGGTGGGGTCTTCTTC
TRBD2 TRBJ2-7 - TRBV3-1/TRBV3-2 CASSQGGGVMNEQYF TGTGCCAGCAGCCAAGGGGGAGGGGTAATGAACGAGCAGTACTTC
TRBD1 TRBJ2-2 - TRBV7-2 CASRAGTDSTGELFF TGTGCCAGCAGGGCCGGGACAGATTCTACCGGGGAGCTGTTTTTT
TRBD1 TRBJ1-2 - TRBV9 CASSVGQGYGYTF TGTGCCAGCAGCGTAGGACAGGGCTATGGCTACACCTTC
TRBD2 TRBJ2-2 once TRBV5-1 CASSWIAGDLTGELFF TGCGCCAGCAGCTGGATAGCGGGGGACCTCACCGGGGAGCTGTTTTTT
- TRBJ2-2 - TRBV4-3 CASSTSGTVGGELFF TGCGCCAGCAGCACCTCCGGGACTGTGGGCGGGGAGCTGTTTTTT
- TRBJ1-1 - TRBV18 CASSPGMDTEAFF TGTGCCAGCTCACCCGGGATGGACACTGAAGCTTTCTTT
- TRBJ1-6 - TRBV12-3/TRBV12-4 CASSWGDGLDLHF TGTGCCAGCAGTTGGGGGGACGGCCTAGACCTCCACTTT
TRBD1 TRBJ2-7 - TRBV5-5 CASSWTGGYEQYF TGTGCCAGCAGCTGGACAGGGGGCTACGAGCAGTACTTC
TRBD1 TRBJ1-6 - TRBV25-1 CASVGQGYSPLHF TGTGCCAGTGTCGGACAGGGGTATTCACCCCTCCACTTT
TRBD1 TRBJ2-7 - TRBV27 CASSFGTDYEQYF TGTGCCAGCAGTTTCGGGACAGATTACGAGCAGTACTTC
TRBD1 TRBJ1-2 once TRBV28 CASSPGTGIYGYTF TGTGCCAGCAGTCCCGGGACAGGGATCTATGGCTACACCTTC
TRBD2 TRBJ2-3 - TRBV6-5 CASRRRGGPDTQYF TGTGCCAGCAGGAGGCGGGGGGGACCAGATACGCAGTATTTT
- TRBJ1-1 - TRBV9 CASSAQGGGWGEAFF TGTGCCAGCAGCGCCCAAGGTGGGGGCTGGGGTGAAGCTTTCTTT
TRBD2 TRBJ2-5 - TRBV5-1 CASRPPGTSGRETQYF TGCGCCAGCAGGCCTCCCGGGACTAGCGGGAGGGAGACCCAGTACTTC
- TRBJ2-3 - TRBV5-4 CASSFPSDTQYF TGTGCCAGCAGCTTCCCTTCAGATACGCAGTATTTT
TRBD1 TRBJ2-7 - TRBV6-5 CASSPTGQTAYEQYF TGTGCCAGCAGCCCCACGGGACAGACCGCCTACGAGCAGTACTTC
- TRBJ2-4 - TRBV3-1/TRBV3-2 CASSRAGEGIQYF TGTGCCAGCAGCCGGGCAGGGGAAGGCATTCAGTACTTC
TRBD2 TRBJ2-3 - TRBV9 CASTRTSGRTDTQYF TGTGCCAGCACCCGGACTAGCGGGAGAACAGATACGCAGTATTTT
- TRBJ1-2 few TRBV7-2 CASSFLTGYGYTF TGTGCCAGCAGCTTTCTCACAGGGTACGGCTACACCTTC
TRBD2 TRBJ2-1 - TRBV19 CASMYAGGYNEQFF TGTGCCAGTATGTATGCGGGAGGTTACAATGAGCAGTTCTTC
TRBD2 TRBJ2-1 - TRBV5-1 CASRLGTSGVNEQFF TGCGCCAGCAGGCTGGGGACTAGCGGCGTTAATGAGCAGTTCTTC
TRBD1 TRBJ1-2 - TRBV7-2 CASSSRQGYGYTF TGTGCCAGCAGCTCACGACAGGGGTATGGCTACACCTTC
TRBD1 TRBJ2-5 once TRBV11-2 CASSGQGPVETQYF TGTGCCAGCAGCGGACAGGGCCCTGTAGAGACCCAGTACTTC
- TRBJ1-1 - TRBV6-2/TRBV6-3 CASSSGVLNEAFF TGTGCCAGCAGTTCGGGGGTCTTAAATGAAGCTTTCTTT
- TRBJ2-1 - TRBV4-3 CASSQSRGLLYEQFF TGCGCCAGCAGCCAATCTAGGGGACTCTTGTATGAGCAGTTCTTC